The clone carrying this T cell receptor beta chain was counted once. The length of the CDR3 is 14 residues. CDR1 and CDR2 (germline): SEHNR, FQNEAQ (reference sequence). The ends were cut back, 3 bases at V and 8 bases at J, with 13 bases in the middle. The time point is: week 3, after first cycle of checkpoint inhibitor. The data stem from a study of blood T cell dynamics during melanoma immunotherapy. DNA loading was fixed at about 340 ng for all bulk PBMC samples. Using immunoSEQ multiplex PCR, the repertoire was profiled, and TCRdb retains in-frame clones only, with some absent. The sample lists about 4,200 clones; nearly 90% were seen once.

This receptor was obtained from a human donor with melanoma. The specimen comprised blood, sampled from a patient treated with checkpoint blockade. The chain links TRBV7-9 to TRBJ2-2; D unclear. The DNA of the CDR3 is TGTGCCAGCAGCTTGGATCTCGGTGGGGGGGAGCTGTTTTTT. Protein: CASSLDLGGGELFF.